This T cell receptor (beta chain) emerged from a study of T cell responses to AZD1222 COVID-19 vaccine. Notes on this clone: Its antigen is currently unknown.

Assay used: immunoSEQ multiplex PCR; TCRdb lists only in-frame clones, some missing. With around 140,000 clones in the sample, the ten largest clones hold 2.2%. Study results and caveats: Among the donors, most were white British and more were female, and clonal diversity was possibly underestimated. Two AZD1222 administrations were followed by greater Spike-specific TCR breadth and depth. Repertoires were sampled only after the peak T cell response.

Germline assignment: CDR1 MGHRA and CDR2 YSYEKL. V lost 3 bases and J lost 10, with 24 bases in between. This CDR3 has 16 amino acids. The sequenced sample consisted of peripheral blood. The rearrangement uses TRBV4-1 and TRBJ2-5; maybe TRBD1 (6 bases). This receptor was obtained from an adult in good health. Here the CDR3 DNA reads TGCGCCAGCAGCCAGGAAGACAGGTCTACTCAGAGGAGCCAGTACTTC. It yields the protein CASSQEDRSTQRSQYF.